The 10 T cell receptor beta chains reported below all come from one sample, sequenced in a study of T cell repertoires in cytomegalovirus infection. TCRdb analysed the reads with MiXCR anew, one entry per CDR3 protein. The sample has 150,000 to 200,000 distinct CDR3 sequences, approximately 30% seen once. The source material was PBMCs. The receptors come from a human donor in good health (CMV status not recorded). Some clones in this sample may be carry-over from other donors' samples.

The chain has TRBV10-3 and TRBJ2-1; D is unclear. CDR3 length equals 11 residues. Germline V lookup: CDR1 ENHRY, CDR2 SYGVKD. The V and J ends lost 8 bases and 7 bases respectively, with 9 bases between them. The CDR3 region is CAIGERNEQFF. The CDR3 DNA follows: TGTGCCATCGGCGAAAGGAATGAGCAGTTCTTC.

This clonotype was seen only a few times. The CDR3 region has the DNA TGTGCCACCAGCAGCAATCAGGGGTCCTACAATGAGCAGTTCTTC. Translated, it gives CATSSNQGSYNEQFF. This rearrangement joins TRBV15 to TRBJ2-1; TRBD1 might be the D (6 bases). Trimming left V 3 bases short and J 1 base short, with 10 bases between. Germline CDR1 LNHNV, CDR2 YYDKDF (reference sequence). This CDR3 comprises 15 residues. The whole variable domain, remainder taken from reference TRBV15 and TRBJ2-1, is DAMVIQNPRYQVTQFGKPVTLSCSQTLNHNVMYWYQQKSSQAPKLLFHYYDKDFNNEADTPDNFQSRRPNTSFCFLDIRSPGLGDTAMYLCATSSNQGSYNEQFFGPGTRLTVL.

V gene TRBV7-9 combines with J gene TRBJ2-7; 7 bases are a match to TRBD2. This CDR3 is 13 amino acids long. The V segment lost 0 bases and the J segment 5 bases; nucleotides outside the gene matches: 1. Germline CDR1 and CDR2: SEHNR and FQNEAQ (reference sequence). The CDR3 reads CASSLAAGDEQYF. CDR3 bases: TGTGCCAGCAGCTTAGCGGCGGGGGACGAGCAGTACTTC. The whole variable domain, filled in from reference TRBV7-9 and TRBJ2-7, reads DTGVSQNPRHKITKRGQNVTFRCDPISEHNRLYWYRQTLGQGPEFLTYFQNEAQLEKSRLLSDRFSAERPKGSFSTLEIQRTEQGDSAMYLCASSLAAGDEQYFGPGTRLTVT.

In its sample, this clonotype was seen many times. The gene calls are TRBV7-2 and TRBJ1-5; the D gene is possibly TRBD1 (5 bases). Germline values: CDR1 SGHTA, CDR2 FQGNSA. The CDR3 has 14 amino acids. Trimming pared 8 bases from V and 0 bases from J, leaving 11 bases between. CDR3 region: CASGADSSNQPQHF. As DNA, the CDR3 is TGTGCCAGCGGAGCTGACAGTAGCAATCAGCCCCAGCATTTT.

This clonotype was seen only a few times. The chain uses TRBV19 and TRBJ2-5; D remains ambiguous. Looked up from germline, CDR1 is LNHDA and CDR2 is SQIVND (reference sequence). The CDR3 is 12 residues long. V gave up 9 bases and J gave up 4 bases, with 12 bases separating them. The CDR3 spells CASSPTSETQYF. CDR3 bases: TGTGCCAGCAGCCCCACGTCAGAGACCCAGTACTTC. The full variable domain, its missing parts supplied by reference TRBV19 and TRBJ2-5, is DGGITQSPKYLFRKEGQNVTLSCEQNLNHDAMYWYRQDPGQGLRLIYYSQIVNDFQKGDIAEGYSVSREKKESFPLTVTSAQKNPTAFYLCASSPTSETQYFGPGTRLLVL.

The chain combines TRBV10-2 with TRBJ1-2; D perhaps matches TRBD1 (5 bases). V was cut by 3 bases and J by 3 bases, with 11 bases left in between. From germline, CDR1 is WSHSY and CDR2 SAAADI. This CDR3 region has 14 residues. In DNA form, the CDR3 reads TGCGCCAGCAGTGACGACAGCAACTACTATGGCTACACCTTC. Its translation: CASSDDSNYYGYTF.

V gene TRBV11-2 combines with J gene TRBJ2-2; possibly TRBD2 for D (7 bases). The CDR3 consists of 16 residues. The V end lost 5 bases, the J end lost 8 bases, and 21 bases lay between the germline ends. The germline gives CDR1 SGHAT, CDR2 FQNNGV. In DNA, the CDR3 is TGTGCCAGCAGCACCGGTCCGCGGGGGCTGGAGGGGGAGCTGTTTTTT. Amino acid sequence: CASSTGPRGLEGELFF.

This clonotype was seen a few times. This sequence joins TRBV28 and TRBJ1-1; TRBD1 is a possible D gene (5 bases). V was shortened by 6 bases and J by 5 bases, with 16 bases between the two germline ends. Per the germline V gene, CDR1 is MDHEN and CDR2 is SYDVKM. CDR3 length: 14 residues. As DNA, the CDR3 is TGTGCCAGCAGCCCTGGAGGGGATCTTACTGAAGCTTTCTTT. This translates into CASSPGGDLTEAFF.

This chain links TRBV29-1 with TRBJ2-3, with a weak D call TRBD1 (5 bases). The CDR3 extends over 12 amino acids. Trimming left V 5 bases short and J 5 bases short, with 11 bases between. Germline CDR1 and CDR2: SQVTM and ANQGSEA. The CDR3 protein is CSVITGVDTQYF. DNA of the CDR3: TGCAGCGTTATTACAGGCGTAGATACGCAGTATTTT.

This chain connects TRBV7-8 to TRBJ2-2, with a weak D call TRBD1 (6 bases). The V gene lost 5 bases and the J gene lost 0 bases, with 10 bases spanning the gap. The CDR3 contains 15 residues. Germline V gives CDR1 SGHVS, CDR2 FQNEAQ. The CDR3, as DNA: TGTGCCAGCAGCCCTCAGGGGCCGAACACCGGGGAGCTGTTTTTT. Translation: CASSPQGPNTGELFF.